This T cell receptor (beta chain) was obtained from a study of cytomegalovirus exposure and HLA in healthy donors. General observations from the study: Confirmation was obtained in vitro that a few CMV-associated chains are specific for CMV antigens. The study recorded 150 to 200 TCR beta chains that were cytomegalovirus-associated. Among TCR sequences, most were rare, though some public TCRs appeared in many donors.

With regard to this clone: Its antigen is not identified.

Germline V CDR1 and CDR2: LNHDA, SQIVND (reference sequence). Trimming pared 7 bases from V and 8 bases from J, leaving 15 bases between. The CDR3 runs to 13 residues. The donors were members of the validation cohort comprising over 90 subjects, separate from the roughly 700-subject first cohort. TCRdb's table, derived via immunoSEQ multiplex PCR, lists solely in-frame clones and lacks some. The sample includes a few hundred thousand clones, approximately 86% of them seen just once. The chain is built from TRBV19 and TRBJ2-1, with D perhaps matching TRBD1 (5 bases). The sequence was obtained from a man aged 25 to 40 in good health and CMV-seronegative. Sequenced sample: PBMCs. This chain's CDR3 is CASNHNSRDEQFF. As DNA, the CDR3 is TGTGCCAGTAACCATAATAGCAGGGATGAGCAGTTCTTC.